This TCR beta chain was identified during a study of CD8 T cells in Susac syndrome. FACS enriched CD8+ TEMRA cells, while bulk CD8+ and CD4+ were negatively isolated. The CDR3 runs 15 residues. Trimming removed 5 bases from V and 8 bases from J, with 19 bases in between. CDR1 and CDR2 from the germline V gene are SEHNR and FQNEAQ (reference sequence). The authors reverse transcribed about 0.45 to 1 ug RNA with random hexamers. Across 54 Vbeta and 13 Jbeta, TCR beta CDR3 was amplified with immunoSEQ multiplex PCR. TCRdb reprocessed the immunoSEQ multiplex PCR reads via MiXCR and lists one record per CDR3 protein. The data hold approximately 120,000 distinct CDR3 sequences, with under 95% observed a single time.

The receptor's source is a human donor with multiple sclerosis. The sequenced sample consisted of CD8+ T cells from PBMCs. The V call is TRBV7-9, the J call TRBJ2-1, with D possibly matching TRBD2 (6 bases). The CDR3 reads CASSDPGAWEDEQFF. CDR3 coding DNA: TGTGCCAGCAGCGACCCTGGGGCCTGGGAGGATGAGCAGTTCTTC.